This T cell receptor (beta chain) was sequenced in a study of identical twins. TCRdb called the 5' RACE reads again in MiXCR, with one record for every CDR3 protein. Among hundreds of thousands of distinct CDR3 sequences, 20% to 25% were seen once, and the ten largest hold around 3%. The CDR3 loop spans 16 amino acids. Trimming removed 4 bases from V and 1 base from J; junction bases left unmatched: 9. This clonotype appeared a few times. The data also belong to a second study, concerning T cells expressing NK-cell markers. That study adds: One of the eight sequenced donors was seronegative, whereas the other seven were HCMV-seropositive.

The origin of this receptor is a woman in her late teens or twenties in good health. Source material: CD4+ T cells sorted from blood. V gene TRBV12-3 or TRBV12-4 combines with J gene TRBJ2-7; 8 bases fit TRBD2. The CDR3 region is CASSSRTSTTSYEQYF. The CDR3 nucleotides are TGTGCCAGCAGTTCCCGGACTAGCACCACATCCTACGAGCAGTACTTC.